These 19 T cell receptor beta chains share one sample of origin, sequenced in a study of T cell repertoires in cytomegalovirus infection. These TCRs are of unknown antigen specificity. TCRdb independently ran MiXCR on the reads; one entry per CDR3 protein. The data show hundreds of thousands of distinct CDR3 sequences, about 33% seen once. Material: cultured PBMCs, obtained from culture after CMV antigen stimulation. The receptors stem from a human donor in good health (CMV status not recorded). Some clones in this sample may be carry-over from other donors' samples.

This clonotype was observed at least ten times. The rearrangement joins TRBV7-2 to TRBJ2-7; 11 bases align to TRBD2. The junction had 25 bases not matched to a gene; V was cut back by 3 bases and J by 6 bases. This CDR3 is 21 amino acids long. Germline V lookup: CDR1 SGHTA, CDR2 FQGNSA. The chain's CDR3 is CASSFLRLAGFERGPYSEQYF. CDR3 sequence (DNA): TGTGCCAGCAGCTTCCTTCGACTAGCGGGGTTTGAGAGAGGGCCTTACTCCGAGCAGTACTTC.

This clonotype was seen a handful of times. J is TRBJ2-1 and V is TRBV7-9; 10 nucleotides agree with TRBD1. The V gene end was trimmed by 1 base and the J gene end by 8 bases; junction bases not matched to a gene: 5. CDR3 length: 15 amino acids. CDR1 and CDR2 from the germline V gene are SEHNR and FQNEAQ (reference sequence). In DNA, the CDR3 is TGTGCCAGCAGCTTAGGGGACAGGGGTTGGGATGAGCAGTTCTTC. Its translation is CASSLGDRGWDEQFF.

The chain is built from TRBV18 and TRBJ1-5; possible D gene TRBD1, 5 bases. Germline V lookup: CDR1 KGHSH, CDR2 LQKENI. The CDR3 is 16 amino acids. With 0 bases removed from V and 3 bases from J, the gap between germline ends came to 12 bases. CDR3 nucleotide sequence: TGTGCCAGCTCACCACCGGGGGGGATAAACAATCAGCCCCAGCATTTT. Translation gives CASSPPGGINNQPQHF. The whole variable domain, filled in from reference TRBV18 and TRBJ1-5, reads NAGVMQNPRHLVRRRGQEARLRCSPMKGHSHVYWYRQLPEEGLKFMVYLQKENIIDESGMPKERFSAEFPKEGPSILRIQQVVRGDSAAYFCASSPPGGINNQPQHFGDGTRLSIL.

This clonotype was counted between two and nine times. The chain employs TRBV7-2 and TRBJ2-3; the D gene is possibly TRBD2 (5 bases). The germline CDR1 and CDR2 sequences are SGHTA and FQGNSA. CDR3 length: 13 amino acids. Trimming left V 6 bases short and J 8 bases short, with 15 bases between. CDR3 loop: CASRYLLGATQYF. The CDR3 DNA reads TGTGCCAGCAGATATCTACTGGGAGCTACGCAGTATTTT.

This clonotype turned up a few times. V gene TRBV7-2 combines with J gene TRBJ2-1, with D tentatively TRBD2 (5 bases). The V gene lost 5 bases and the J gene lost 3 bases, with 8 bases spanning the gap. Per the germline V gene, CDR1 is SGHTA and CDR2 is FQGNSA. The CDR3 is made up of 13 amino acids. The CDR3 DNA sequence: TGTGCCAGCAGCGCCGGGATCTACAATGAGCAGTTCTTC. Translation: CASSAGIYNEQFF.

In this sample, this clonotype turned up many times. The chain couples TRBV7-2 to TRBJ1-6, with D uncertain. Germline CDR1 SGHTA, CDR2 FQGNSA. V dropped 1 base and J dropped 10 bases, with 8 bases sitting between them. This CDR3 has 13 residues. The DNA of the CDR3 is TGTGCCAGCAGCTTAGGCCCGATCTCACCCCTCCACTTT. Protein product: CASSLGPISPLHF.

The V call is TRBV7-2, the J call TRBJ2-1; D is possibly TRBD2 (6 bases). This CDR3 is 15 amino acids long. Between the trimmed V and J ends, which lost 3 bases and 4 bases, there was a span of 13 bases. Germline CDR1 and CDR2: SGHTA and FQGNSA. The CDR3: CASSFRLGLYNEQFF. In nucleotides, the CDR3 is TGTGCCAGCAGCTTTAGACTAGGTTTATACAATGAGCAGTTCTTC. Looking up the rest from reference TRBV7-2 and TRBJ2-1 gives the full variable domain: GAGVSQSPSNKVTEKGKDVELRCDPISGHTALYWYRQSLGQGLEFLIYFQGNSAPDKSGLPSDRFSAERTGGSVSTLTIQRTQQEDSAVYLCASSFRLGLYNEQFFGPGTRLTVL.

Only a few counts were recorded for this clonotype. The chain recombines TRBV7-8 with TRBJ1-5, with 8 bases aligning to TRBD1. V was clipped by 6 bases and J by 6 bases; unmatched bases: 10. CDR3 length: 15 amino acids. Germline CDR1 is SGHVS and CDR2 is FQNEAQ. The CDR3 here is CASSVTGVLLQPQHF. As DNA, the CDR3 is TGTGCCAGCAGTGTGACAGGGGTCCTCCTTCAGCCCCAGCATTTT. The variable domain in full, completed from reference TRBV7-8 and TRBJ1-5, reads GAGVSQSPRYKVAKRGQDVALRCDPISGHVSLFWYQQALGQGPEFLTYFQNEAQLDKSGLPSDRFFAERPEGSVSTLKIQRTQQEDSAVYLCASSVTGVLLQPQHFGDGTRLSIL.

V gene TRBV12-3 or TRBV12-4 combines with J gene TRBJ2-1; D may be TRBD2 (8 bases). CDR3 size: 16 residues. V was pared by 4 bases and J by 4 bases, with 17 bases between. In nucleotides, the CDR3 is TGTGCCAGCAGTTCCTTAGCGGGACAGAATTACAATGAGCAGTTCTTC. Encoded protein: CASSSLAGQNYNEQFF.

The gene calls are TRBV24-1 and TRBJ2-7; D gene ambiguous. CDR1 KGHDR and CDR2 SFDVKD come from the germline V gene. CDR3 size: 11 residues. Trimming removed 5 bases from V and 2 bases from J, with 3 bases in between. CDR3 region: CATSGPYEQYF. The DNA for the CDR3 is TGTGCCACCAGTGGTCCCTACGAGCAGTACTTC.

This clonotype was counted between two and nine times. The chain couples TRBV28 to TRBJ2-3, with 8 bases that match TRBD2. This CDR3 has 17 residues. Germline lookup yields CDR1 MDHEN and CDR2 SYDVKM. Trimming removed 5 bases from V and 4 bases from J; junction bases left unmatched: 14. The CDR3 region has the DNA TGTGCCAGCAGTGGACAGAATCCCGGGACTAGACCAGATACGCAGTATTTT. It specifies CASSGQNPGTRPDTQYF.

This clonotype was observed a handful of times. The genes are TRBV20-1 and TRBJ2-7; 10 bases agree with TRBD2. This CDR3 is built from 13 residues. J gave up 6 bases and V 5 bases, and 7 bases lay outside the gene matches. Germline CDR1 reads DFQATT; CDR2 reads SNEGSKA (reference sequence). CDR3 coding DNA: TGCAGTGCTTCTAGCGGGGGCTCTTCCGAGCAGTACTTC. The encoded protein is CSASSGGSSEQYF.

This rearrangement joins TRBV2 to TRBJ1-2; D remains unclear. This CDR3 is 14 amino acids long. Per germline, CDR1 SNHLY and CDR2 FYNNEI. Trimming shortened V by 7 bases and J by 4 bases, and 16 bases separated the two germline ends. The CDR3 sequence is CASTLGLGGYGYTF. The CDR3, as DNA: TGTGCCAGCACCCTGGGCCTAGGAGGCTATGGCTACACCTTC.

This clonotype has ten or more counts. This chain links TRBV7-2 with TRBJ1-5; D is possibly TRBD1 (5 bases). V lost 3 bases, J lost 6 bases, and 18 bases lay in between. CDR1 is SGHTA, CDR2 FQGNSA, per germline. The CDR3 runs 16 residues. The CDR3: CASSFEAGLASQPQHF. CDR3 in DNA: TGTGCCAGCAGCTTCGAGGCGGGACTAGCATCTCAGCCCCAGCATTTT.

The CDR3 spells CASSLSAGTASGNTIYF. The DNA for the CDR3 is TGTGCCAGCAGCTTATCCGCAGGGACAGCTTCTGGAAACACCATATATTTT. The chain joins TRBV7-2 to TRBJ1-3, with 7 positions matching TRBD1. Trimming removed 2 bases from V and 1 base from J; junction bases left unmatched: 8. The CDR3 is 17 residues long. CDR1 and CDR2 (germline): SGHTA, FQGNSA.

The chain recombines TRBV28 with TRBJ1-1; 8 nucleotides align to TRBD1. The CDR3 runs to 15 residues. J gave up 3 bases and V 4 bases, and 7 bases lay outside the gene matches. Germline CDR1 reads MDHEN; CDR2 reads SYDVKM. The CDR3 DNA sequence: TGTGCCAGCAGTTCCCAGGGGGCGTCAGACACTGAAGCTTTCTTT. Its protein is CASSSQGASDTEAFF.

There are a few counts of this clonotype. The chain combines TRBV20-1 with TRBJ1-3; a weak D match, TRBD1 (6 bases). Germline V gene sequence: CDR1 DFQATT, CDR2 SNEGSKA (reference sequence). The ends were cut back, 3 bases at V and 1 base at J, with 16 bases in the middle. This CDR3 is 16 amino acids long. CDR3 sequence: CSASAPQQGSGNTIYF. CDR3 DNA: TGCAGTGCTAGCGCCCCCCAACAGGGTTCTGGAAACACCATATATTTT.

The chain joins TRBV28 to TRBJ2-3, with 9 bases matching TRBD1. V gave up 6 bases and J gave up 8 bases; unmatched junction bases: 3. Germline assignment: CDR1 MDHEN and CDR2 SYDVKM. This CDR3 contains 12 residues. CDR3 sequence: CASRQGASTQYF. CDR3 DNA: TGTGCCAGCAGACAGGGGGCAAGTACGCAGTATTTT.

This clonotype has only a few counts. V is TRBV11-2 and J is TRBJ2-5, with 10 bases that match TRBD2. This CDR3 comprises 18 residues. V was pared by 4 bases and J by 2 bases, with 13 bases of the junction left unmatched. Germline lookup yields CDR1 SGHAT and CDR2 FQNNGV. CDR3 in DNA: TGTGCCAGCAGCTCCCGGGAAGGACTAGCGGAATCACAAGAGACCCAGTACTTC. Translating gives CASSSREGLAESQETQYF.